The source of this TCR beta chain is a study of shared clonotypes between healthy human individuals. General study results and limits: Donors were few, which limited the genetic and exposure-history diversity represented.

Trimming stripped 0 bases from V and 5 bases from J, with 7 bases between. The CDR3 is 13 amino acids. The germline CDR1 and CDR2 sequences are SGHTA and FQGNSA. Per the original data handling: With immunoSEQ giving junction-only sequences and no quality scores, filtering differed. Only in-frame clones appear in the TCRdb table, and some are missing; sequencing was by immunoSEQ multiplex PCR. The V and J calls and the clone size are those of that table, but D and trimming were determined from the DNA. In the table there are 100,000 or so clones, approximately 51% of which are singletons. A word on this clone: Its antigen remains unknown. With a far larger clone one base away, a read error is the likely cause. The CDR3 end shows no conserved phenylalanine or tryptophan, and so a read error is likely.

Sample: PBMCs. This chain connects TRBV7-2 to TRBJ1-1, with unresolved D. The TCR was taken from a woman aged 40-49 years in good health. Some clones in this sample may be carry-over from other donors' samples. In nucleotides, the CDR3 is TGTGCCAGCAGCTTAGCAGGGAGGACTGAAGCTTTCCTT. Residues: CASSLAGRTEAFL.